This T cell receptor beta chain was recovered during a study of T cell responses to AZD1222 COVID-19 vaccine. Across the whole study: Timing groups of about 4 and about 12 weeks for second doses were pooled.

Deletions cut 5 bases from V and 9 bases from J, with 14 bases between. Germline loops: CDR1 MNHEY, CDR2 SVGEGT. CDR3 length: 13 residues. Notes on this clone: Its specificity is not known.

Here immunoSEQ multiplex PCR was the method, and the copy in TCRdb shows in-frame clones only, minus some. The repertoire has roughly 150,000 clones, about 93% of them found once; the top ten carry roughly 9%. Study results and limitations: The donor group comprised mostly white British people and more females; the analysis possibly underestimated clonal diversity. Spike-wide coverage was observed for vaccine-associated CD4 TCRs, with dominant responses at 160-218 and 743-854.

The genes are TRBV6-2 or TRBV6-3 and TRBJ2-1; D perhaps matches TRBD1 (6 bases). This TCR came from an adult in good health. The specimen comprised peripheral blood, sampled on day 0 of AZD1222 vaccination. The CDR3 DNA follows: TGTGCCAGCAGTAGCCGACAGGCGGGTGAGCAGTTCTTC. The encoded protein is CASSSRQAGEQFF.